These 31 T cell receptor beta chains came from one sample sequenced in a study of technical replicates of blood from several donors. Some clones are missing from TCRdb's copy, which holds only in-frame ones; the method was immunoSEQ multiplex PCR. The top ten clones hold 0.24% of a sample with about 72,000 clones, less than 97% of them seen once. The material sequenced was T cells isolated from PBMCs. The receptors come from a human donor in good health.

V and J are TRBV5-1 and TRBJ2-7; D might be TRBD1 (5 bases). V lost 5 bases and J 5 bases, leaving 17 bases between the germline ends. Germline V gene data show CDR1 as SGHRS and CDR2 as YFSETQ. This CDR3 has 14 residues. CDR3 DNA: TGCGCCAGCAGTTCGGAAAGGGGTTCCGACGAGCAGTACTTC. Translation: CASSSERGSDEQYF.

The chain is built from TRBV6-5 and TRBJ1-2, with a weak D call TRBD1 (5 bases). Trimming stripped 2 bases from V and 5 bases from J, with 9 bases between. The CDR3 covers 13 residues. Germline assignment: CDR1 MNHEY and CDR2 SVGAGI. The CDR3 DNA follows: TGTGCCAGCAGTTACCGGGGGGGGTATGGCTACACCTTC. Translation gives CASSYRGGYGYTF.

This clone was recorded once. The chain joins TRBV4-1 to TRBJ1-4; 8 bases line up with TRBD1. The CDR3 is made up of 15 amino acids. With V trimmed by 4 bases and J by 2 bases, 3 bases remained unmatched. The V gene's germline CDR1 is MGHRA and CDR2 YSYEKL. The chain's CDR3 is CASSLHRGTNEKLFF. For the CDR3, the DNA is TGCGCCAGCAGCCTTCACAGGGGGACTAATGAAAAACTGTTTTTT.

This clone was observed a single time. The rearrangement joins TRBV28 to TRBJ1-5; 9 bases are a match to TRBD1. Looked up from germline, CDR1 is MDHEN and CDR2 is SYDVKM. The CDR3 consists of 16 residues. The trim removed 6 bases at V and 6 bases at J, leaving 12 bases unmatched. In DNA, the CDR3 is TGTGCCAGCAGCCGGGAGACAGGGGGGAGGGGTCAGCCCCAGCATTTT. This gives the protein CASSRETGGRGQPQHF. Using reference TRBV28 and TRBJ1-5 for the parts outside the CDR3, the full variable domain is DVKVTQSSRYLVKRTGEKVFLECVQDMDHENMFWYRQDPGLGLRLIYFSYDVKMKEKGDIPEGYSVSREKKERFSLILESASTNQTSMYLCASSRETGGRGQPQHFGDGTRLSIL.

The J gene is TRBJ2-7, the V gene TRBV10-2; D is perhaps TRBD1 (6 bases). CDR1 is WSHSY, CDR2 SAAADI, per germline. Trimming stripped 6 bases from V and 3 bases from J, with 12 bases between. CDR3 size: 13 residues. The CDR3: CASSPDRLYEQYF. The CDR3 DNA reads as TGCGCCAGCAGCCCAGACAGGCTCTACGAGCAGTACTTC.

The rearrangement links TRBV29-1 to TRBJ1-1; perhaps TRBD1 as D (5 bases). The length of the CDR3 is 11 residues. Trimming pared 8 bases from V and 3 bases from J, leaving 10 bases between. Per germline, CDR1 SQVTM and CDR2 ANQGSEA. The CDR3 loop reads CSFGGDTEAFF. The CDR3 DNA follows: TGCAGCTTTGGGGGGGACACTGAAGCTTTCTTT.

The chain links TRBV11-1 to TRBJ1-1; D is unresolved. V dropped 1 base and J dropped 1 base, with 4 bases sitting between them. In germline, CDR1 is SGHAT, CDR2 FQDESV (reference sequence). The CDR3 totals 13 residues. DNA for the CDR3: TGTGCCAGCAGCTTAGGAGGGAACACTGAAGCTTTCTTT. This sequence encodes CASSLGGNTEAFF.

This chain joins TRBV11-2 and TRBJ1-4, with 10 bases that match TRBD1. V dropped 3 bases and J dropped 8; count of bases not matched to a gene: 9. Germline V lookup: CDR1 SGHAT, CDR2 FQNNGV. This CDR3 comprises 16 residues. CDR3 sequence (DNA): TGTGCCAGCAGCTTGGGACAGGGGAAGGGGGGAGAAAAACTGTTTTTT. This encodes CASSLGQGKGGEKLFF.

This chain uses TRBV7-9 with TRBJ1-5, with D unclear. The germline V and J ends were trimmed by 5 bases and 4 bases, with 12 bases remaining between them. CDR3 length equals 14 residues. Germline V gene lookup returns CDR1 SEHNR and CDR2 FQNEAQ (reference sequence). The CDR3 coding sequence is TGTGCCAGCAGCAACGTTTCTATTAATCAGCCCCAGCATTTT. This codes for CASSNVSINQPQHF.

This chain links TRBV5-5 with TRBJ2-7; the D is unclear. Per the germline V gene, CDR1 is SGHKS and CDR2 is YYEKEE (reference sequence). Trimming stripped 7 bases from V and 6 bases from J, with 17 bases between. CDR3 length: 13 amino acids. The CDR3 loop is CASRVVGDREQYF. DNA for the CDR3: TGTGCCAGCCGAGTGGTGGGCGATCGCGAGCAGTACTTC.

The DNA for the CDR3 is TGTGCCAGCAGCACCGGCCCCGGGGTGGCTTTCTTT. Amino acid sequence: CASSTGPGVAFF. The chain couples TRBV7-6 to TRBJ1-1, with D hard to call. The CDR3 extends over 12 amino acids. Per germline, CDR1 SGHVS and CDR2 FNYEAQ. Trimming removed 5 bases at V and 11 bases at J, with 15 bases between.

This rearrangement joins TRBV11-3 to TRBJ2-2, with TRBD1 as a possible D gene (6 bases). Trimming removed 0 bases at V and 6 bases at J, with 20 bases between. The CDR3 spans 18 residues. From germline, CDR1 is SGHNT and CDR2 YENEEA. Here the CDR3 DNA reads TGTGCCAGCAGCTTAGATGAATGGGGCTCCCCAGGGGCCGGGGAGCTGTTTTTT. Translation gives CASSLDEWGSPGAGELFF.

V is TRBV27 and J is TRBJ1-1; D is ambiguous. CDR1 is MNHEY and CDR2 is SMNVEV in the germline V gene (reference sequence). The CDR3 extends over 15 amino acids. V was cut by 6 bases and J by 4 bases, with 18 bases left in between. The CDR3 DNA is TGTGCCAGCAGCCTTTATGATCTAGGCCCCACTGAAGCTTTCTTT. It specifies CASSLYDLGPTEAFF.

V and J are TRBV7-9 and TRBJ1-1, with 8 bases aligning to TRBD1. The CDR3 is 13 residues long. The V and J ends lost 1 base and 8 bases, in that order; junction bases with no gene match: 3. The germline CDR1 and CDR2 sequences are SEHNR and FQNEAQ (reference sequence). The CDR3 DNA reads TGTGCCAGCAGCTTAGAGCAGGGGGCGGAAGCTTTCTTT. Protein: CASSLEQGAEAFF.

J is TRBJ2-2 and V is TRBV15; TRBD2 aligns across 11 bases. Germline values: CDR1 LNHNV, CDR2 YYDKDF (reference sequence). CDR3 length: 15 amino acids. Unmatched junction bases numbered 1, after V lost 1 base and J lost 6 bases. The CDR3 coding sequence is TGTGCCACCAGCAGAGTAGCGGGAGGGCCCGGGGAGCTGTTTTTT. Its protein product is CATSRVAGGPGELFF.

The J gene is TRBJ2-7, the V gene TRBV28, with D possibly matching TRBD2 (5 bases). The CDR3 runs 12 residues. Germline assignment: CDR1 MDHEN and CDR2 SYDVKM. Trimming stripped 4 bases from V and 7 bases from J, with 11 bases between. The CDR3 loop reads CASSYRSGEQYF. The CDR3 DNA follows: TGTGCCAGCAGTTATAGGTCGGGGGAGCAGTACTTC.

The V and J genes are TRBV13 and TRBJ2-1, with 11 nucleotides matching TRBD2. V lost 3 bases, J lost 4 bases, and 5 bases stayed unmatched. The CDR3 loop spans 16 amino acids. Germline CDR1 reads PRHDT; CDR2 reads FYEKMQ (reference sequence). CDR3 protein: CASSFPGLAAYNEQFF. CDR3 in DNA: TGTGCCAGCAGCTTCCCGGGACTAGCGGCGTACAATGAGCAGTTCTTC. The complete variable domain, with remaining parts taken from reference TRBV13 and TRBJ2-1, reads AAGVIQSPRHLIKEKRETATLKCYPIPRHDTVYWYQQGPGQDPQFLISFYEKMQSDKGSIPDRFSAQQFSDYHSELNMSSLELGDSALYFCASSFPGLAAYNEQFFGPGTRLTVL.

V usage is TRBV10-1 and J usage is TRBJ2-7; D remains unclear. V was cut by 3 bases and J by 0 bases, with 12 bases left in between. The length of the CDR3 is 15 residues. Germline CDR1 and CDR2: WNHNN and SYGVQD (reference sequence). This CDR3 reads CASSDYDSLSYEQYF. In DNA, the CDR3 is TGCGCCAGCAGTGATTATGACTCTCTCTCCTACGAGCAGTACTTC.

This clone was found a few times. The CDR3 DNA reads TGCGCCAGCAGCGCCGGTGGGGGGACCGGGGAGCTGTTTTTT. It codes for CASSAGGGTGELFF. The gene calls are TRBV5-1 and TRBJ2-2; tentative D call: TRBD2 (6 bases). The CDR3 contains 14 residues. V lost 4 bases, J lost 5 bases, and 12 bases lay in between. Germline CDR1 is SGHRS and CDR2 is YFSETQ.

This chain joins TRBV7-9 and TRBJ2-5; maybe TRBD1 (6 bases). The CDR3 is 15 amino acids. The ends were cut back, 2 bases at V and 3 bases at J, with 13 bases in the middle. Germline V lookup: CDR1 SEHNR, CDR2 FQNEAQ (reference sequence). The CDR3, as DNA: TGTGCCAGCAGCTTATCCGGGACACGAGAAGAGACCCAGTACTTC. It translates to CASSLSGTREETQYF.

This sequence joins TRBV6-6 and TRBJ1-5, with D possibly being TRBD1 (5 bases). Trimming took 6 bases from V and 7 from J, leaving 19 bases between them. The CDR3 is 15 amino acids. The germline V gene has CDR1 MNHNY and CDR2 SVGAGI (reference sequence). CDR3 bases: TGTGCCAGCAGCCCCGATGGGGGGGTCGGACAGCCCCAGCATTTT. This codes for CASSPDGGVGQPQHF.

This clone showed up just once. V is TRBV7-9 and J is TRBJ1-5; D is possibly TRBD1 (5 bases). Trimming took 4 bases from V and 9 from J, leaving 19 bases between them. Germline V lookup: CDR1 SEHNR, CDR2 FQNEAQ (reference sequence). The CDR3 is made up of 15 amino acids. The CDR3 reads CASSSIPVGGGPQHF. The CDR3 DNA follows: TGTGCCAGCAGCTCAATTCCGGTCGGGGGGGGGCCCCAGCATTTT.

The genes are TRBV5-1 and TRBJ2-3; TRBD1 agrees at 7 bases. The CDR3 loop spans 16 amino acids. V gave up 4 bases and J gave up 2 bases; unmatched junction bases: 10. Germline CDR1 is SGHRS and CDR2 is YFSETQ. CDR3 bases: TGCGCCAGCAGCCCCCTGACAGGGACCTTCACAGATACGCAGTATTTT. Translating it yields CASSPLTGTFTDTQYF.

The CDR3 here is CASRGLGSGGRYNEQFF. As DNA, the CDR3 is TGTGCCAGCAGAGGGCTTGGTAGCGGGGGTCGCTACAATGAGCAGTTCTTC. V and J are TRBV27 and TRBJ2-1; 9 nucleotides agree with TRBD2. The CDR3 sequence is 17 residues long. Germline CDR1 reads MNHEY; CDR2 reads SMNVEV (reference sequence). The junction had 12 bases not matched to a gene; V was cut back by 6 bases and J by 3 bases.

The chain links TRBV28 to TRBJ1-5; 7 nucleotides align to TRBD1. J was trimmed by 5 bases and V by 5 bases; bases with no gene match: 15. The V gene's germline CDR1 is MDHEN and CDR2 SYDVKM. CDR3 length: 17 amino acids. The CDR3, as DNA: TGTGCCAGCAGTCCTCACAGGGGCGGGAAATTTTATCAGCCCCAGCATTTT. Protein product: CASSPHRGGKFYQPQHF.

This chain links TRBV7-3 with TRBJ2-7, with 8 bases lining up with TRBD1. After removal of 0 bases from V and 5 bases from J, the junction contained 6 bases not matched to a gene. The germline V gene has CDR1 SGHTA and CDR2 FQGTGA. The CDR3 sequence is 15 residues long. CDR3 sequence: CASSLTRTGYHEQYF. The CDR3 region has the DNA TGTGCCAGCAGCTTAACCCGGACAGGGTACCACGAGCAGTACTTC. Full variable domain (remainder filled in from reference TRBV7-3 and TRBJ2-7): GAGVSQTPSNKVTEKGKYVELRCDPISGHTALYWYRQSLGQGPEFLIYFQGTGAADDSGLPNDRFFAVRPEGSVSTLKIQRTERGDSAVYLCASSLTRTGYHEQYFGPGTRLTVT.

The chain carries TRBV27 and TRBJ2-7, with 10 nucleotides matching TRBD1. The CDR3 has 16 residues. The germline V gene encodes CDR1 MNHEY and CDR2 SMNVEV (reference sequence). V dropped 6 bases and J dropped 4; count of bases not matched to a gene: 12. DNA for the CDR3: TGTGCCAGCAGAGTCCCCCGACAGGGGGCACAGTACGAGCAGTACTTC. Translation: CASRVPRQGAQYEQYF.

The chain joins TRBV9 to TRBJ1-2; the match to TRBD1 covers 11 bases. The CDR3 covers 15 residues. Unmatched junction bases numbered 6, after V lost 3 bases and J lost 5 bases. CDR1 and CDR2 (germline): SGDLS, YYNGEE. CDR3 DNA: TGTGCCAGCAGCGGCGGGACAGGGGGTGGGTATGGCTACACCTTC. Residues: CASSGGTGGGYGYTF.

The V call is TRBV5-1, the J call TRBJ1-4; the match to TRBD1 covers 7 bases. With 4 bases clipped from V and 3 bases from J, the junction kept 6 bases outside the gene matches. CDR3 length: 15 amino acids. Germline loops: CDR1 SGHRS, CDR2 YFSETQ. The CDR3 loop is CASSQQGLANEKLFF. For the CDR3, the DNA is TGCGCCAGCAGCCAACAGGGGTTAGCTAATGAAAAACTGTTTTTT.

This clone was observed a single time. The V and J genes are TRBV5-1 and TRBJ2-1, with D perhaps matching TRBD1 (6 bases). CDR3 length: 12 residues. Germline V gene lookup returns CDR1 SGHRS and CDR2 YFSETQ. Trimming took off 3 bases at V and 10 bases at J, with 11 bases between the two ends. The CDR3 nucleotides are TGCGCCAGCAGCTGGGTGGGGACAGAGCAGTTCTTC. Amino acids: CASSWVGTEQFF.

V is TRBV28 and J is TRBJ1-4; 7 bases are shared with TRBD1. The CDR3 has 14 residues. Germline loops: CDR1 MDHEN, CDR2 SYDVKM. The V and J ends lost 5 bases and 4 bases, in that order; junction bases with no gene match: 4. The CDR3 reads CASSPQGINEKLFF. In DNA, the CDR3 is TGTGCCAGCAGTCCACAGGGGATTAATGAAAAACTGTTTTTT.